This TCR beta chain was observed in a study of blood T cell repertoires in COVID-19. On the study more broadly: The origin of the acute and convalescent COVID-19 samples was the United States, Italy and Spain. PBMCs, B-cell-depleted T cells, or T cells provided the cDNA or gDNA that made up the material.

In the source study's methods: Counts of nucleated cells, estimated from reference gene primer amplification, were obtained. Here immunoSEQ multiplex PCR was the method, and the copy in TCRdb shows in-frame clones only, minus some. V and J calls and clone size come straight from that table; D and trimming were deduced from the DNA. This sample has about 240,000 clones; roughly 82% occur once, and the top ten carry approximately 13%. The CDR3 has 13 amino acids. Deletions cut 5 bases from V and 7 bases from J, with 15 bases between. Germline assignment: CDR1 MDHEN and CDR2 SYDVKM. The sequencing input was peripheral blood. The TCR sequence derives from a man older than 75 with acute or convalescent COVID-19. The chain uses TRBV28 and TRBJ2-7; D ambiguous. As DNA, the CDR3 is TGTGCCAGCAGTCCGTCGCCCCTAGATGAGCAGTACTTC. Translation: CASSPSPLDEQYF. Drawing the rest from reference TRBV28 and TRBJ2-7, the complete variable domain is DVKVTQSSRYLVKRTGEKVFLECVQDMDHENMFWYRQDPGLGLRLIYFSYDVKMKEKGDIPEGYSVSREKKERFSLILESASTNQTSMYLCASSPSPLDEQYFGPGTRLTVT.